This T cell receptor beta chain was sequenced in a study of blood T cell repertoires in COVID-19. Study-wide background: Whether acute or convalescent, the COVID-19 samples came from the United States, Italy and Spain. T cells, B-cell-depleted T cells, or PBMCs supplied cDNA or gDNA.

Germline loops: CDR1 KGHSH, CDR2 LQKENI. This CDR3 is built from 15 residues. Trimming removed 1 base from V and 4 bases from J; junction bases left unmatched: 2. Generated by immunoSEQ multiplex PCR, the TCRdb table keeps only in-frame clones and is missing some. The sample lists some 96,000 clones, more than 75% occurring once. Sequencing was done on a sample of peripheral blood. The V gene is TRBV18, the J gene TRBJ1-3, with 9 bases lining up with TRBD1. The clonotype comes from a human donor in a cohort sampled during active COVID-19. CDR3 protein: CASSPLGQGGNTIYF. DNA of the CDR3: TGTGCCAGCTCACCACTCGGACAGGGGGGAAACACCATATATTTT.